The rows below give T cell receptor beta chains drawn from one sample of a study of PD-1 blockade in classical Hodgkin lymphoma. Measured with immunoSEQ multiplex PCR; TCRdb has only the in-frame clones, and not every one. The sample yields around 17,000 clones, roughly four fifths seen once. The sequenced material came from peripheral blood mononuclear cells (PBMCs). These receptors were obtained from a human donor with classical Hodgkin lymphoma. CDR3s leave out the opening cysteine and the closing phenylalanine or tryptophan. Rows give clone size only sometimes, using once, few, many, or a class for an expanded clone.

size: .; length: 9; V: TRBV19; J: TRBJ1-2; CDR3: ASNRDYGYT
size: .; length: 12; V: TRBV5-1; J: TRBJ1-6; CDR3: ASSLTSNNSPLH
size: few; length: 11; V: TRBV2; J: TRBJ1-2; CDR3: ASASGTSYGYT
size: .; length: 14; V: TRBV5-1; J: TRBJ1-2; CDR3: ASSPEGSGIYYGYT
size: .; length: 9; V: TRBV27; J: TRBJ2-5; CDR3: ASSAQETQY
size: .; length: 11; V: TRBV10-1; J: TRBJ2-2; CDR3: ASSPGATGELF
size: .; length: 14; V: TRBV6-1; J: TRBJ1-2; CDR3: ASSEFEGARGYGYT
size: .; length: 14; V: TRBV19; J: TRBJ2-7; CDR3: ASKQVGIQREYRQY
size: .; length: 13; V: TRBV21-1; J: TRBJ2-7; CDR3: ASSKRDTTPYEQY
size: .; length: 11; V: TRBV28; J: TRBJ1-1; CDR3: ASRPPGDTEAF
size: .; length: 11; V: TRBV11-3; J: TRBJ2-7; CDR3: ASSLGAAAEQY
size: .; length: 15; V: TRBV18; J: TRBJ2-2; CDR3: ASSLRVIQGNTGELF
size: .; length: 13; V: TRBV5-1; J: TRBJ2-5; CDR3: ASSLSGRLRETQY
size: .; length: 13; V: TRBV4-1; J: TRBJ2-5; CDR3: ASSQPDRQEETQY
size: .; length: 13; V: TRBV7-2; J: TRBJ1-5; CDR3: ASSLVTGSNQPQH
size: few; length: 13; V: TRBV4-2; J: TRBJ2-7; CDR3: ASSLEGLAGGEQY
size: .; length: 11; V: TRBV6-5; J: TRBJ2-2; CDR3: ASSSNSAGELF
size: .; length: 13; V: TRBV5-1; J: TRBJ2-7; CDR3: ASSLAPGGDYEQY
size: once; length: 12; V: TRBV7-7; J: TRBJ1-3; CDR3: ASSLTRTADTIY
size: .; length: 15; V: TRBV11-2; J: TRBJ1-4; CDR3: ASSLKQGDATNEKLF
size: .; length: 12; V: TRBV28; J: TRBJ2-2; CDR3: ASSGTGTTGELF
size: .; length: 12; V: TRBV2; J: TRBJ1-2; CDR3: ASSEDGTIYGYT
size: few; length: 12; V: TRBV7-9; J: TRBJ2-3; CDR3: ASSLGMGEDTQY
size: .; length: 13; V: TRBV6-1; J: TRBJ1-5; CDR3: ASSQDGNSNQPQH
size: .; length: 13; V: TRBV28; J: TRBJ1-1; CDR3: ASRTPVMMNTEAF
size: .; length: 11; V: TRBV6-1; J: TRBJ2-1; CDR3: AGSSGPYNEQF
size: few; length: 12; V: TRBV28; J: TRBJ2-7; CDR3: ASSLPLGSYEQY
size: once; length: 15; V: TRBV9; J: TRBJ1-6; CDR3: ASSVGPTGDWESPLH
size: .; length: 10; V: TRBV11-2; J: TRBJ2-3; CDR3: ASRLAGDTQY
size: .; length: 10; V: TRBV2; J: TRBJ2-7; CDR3: ASSPLLGEQY
size: .; length: 15; V: TRBV27; J: TRBJ2-7; CDR3: ASSLRGLAGPPYEQY
size: .; length: 10; V: TRBV2; J: TRBJ2-7; CDR3: ASTSESYEQY
size: .; length: 14; V: TRBV7-2; J: TRBJ1-5; CDR3: ASSLARLSNNQPQH
size: .; length: 13; V: TRBV19; J: TRBJ2-1; CDR3: ASSMRHTSPAEQF
size: .; length: 10; V: TRBV6-1; J: TRBJ1-2; CDR3: ASTGQYYGYT
size: once; length: 12; V: TRBV28; J: TRBJ2-3; CDR3: ASSLLVTADTQY
size: .; length: 12; V: TRBV13; J: TRBJ2-1; CDR3: ASRTSGLYNEQF
size: .; length: 11; V: TRBV25-1; J: TRBJ2-7; CDR3: ASAQAGGYEQY
size: .; length: 11; V: TRBV6-4; J: TRBJ2-1; CDR3: AIPDPYYNEQF
size: .; length: 13; V: TRBV27; J: TRBJ2-1; CDR3: ASTPGTSGSSEQF
size: .; length: 13; V: TRBV6-1; J: TRBJ2-5; CDR3: ASRITGGQAETQY
size: .; length: 17; V: TRBV9; J: TRBJ2-7; CDR3: ASSPRPGLAGTNSYEQY
size: .; length: 13; V: TRBV2; J: TRBJ2-3; CDR3: ASSVTSGSTDTQY
size: medium-sized; length: 11; V: TRBV2; J: TRBJ2-5; CDR3: ASSPRAGETQY
size: .; length: 12; V: TRBV9; J: TRBJ1-1; CDR3: ASSQGQVNTEAF
size: .; length: 10; V: TRBV5-6; J: TRBJ2-7; CDR3: ASSFTTYEQY
size: .; length: 11; V: TRBV10-3; J: TRBJ1-2; CDR3: AISEPVTAKGT
size: .; length: 15; V: TRBV4-1; J: TRBJ2-3; CDR3: ASSHGKGTGDTDTQY
size: .; length: 10; V: TRBV5-8; J: TRBJ2-1; CDR3: ASSWVSNEQF
size: .; length: 13; V: TRBV2; J: TRBJ2-2; CDR3: ASSESSGNTGELF
size: .; length: 14; V: TRBV5-4; J: TRBJ2-2; CDR3: ASSPRDAANTGELF
size: once; length: 13; V: TRBV5-1; J: TRBJ1-1; CDR3: ASSLDGLGVREAF